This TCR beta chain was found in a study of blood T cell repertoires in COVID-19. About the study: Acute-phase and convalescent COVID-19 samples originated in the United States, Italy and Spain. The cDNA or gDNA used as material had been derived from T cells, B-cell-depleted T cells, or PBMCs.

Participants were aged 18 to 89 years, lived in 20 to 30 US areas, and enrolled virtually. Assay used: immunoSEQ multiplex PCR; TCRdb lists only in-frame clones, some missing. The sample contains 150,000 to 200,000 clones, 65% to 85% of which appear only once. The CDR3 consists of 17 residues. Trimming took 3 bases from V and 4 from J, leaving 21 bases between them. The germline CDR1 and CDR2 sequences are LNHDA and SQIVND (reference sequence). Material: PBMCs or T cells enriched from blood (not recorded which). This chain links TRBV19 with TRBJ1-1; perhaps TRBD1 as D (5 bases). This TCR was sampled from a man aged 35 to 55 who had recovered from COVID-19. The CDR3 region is CASSIWAGPRGSTEAFF. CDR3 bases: TGTGCCAGTAGTATTTGGGCGGGACCACGAGGTAGCACTGAAGCTTTCTTT.